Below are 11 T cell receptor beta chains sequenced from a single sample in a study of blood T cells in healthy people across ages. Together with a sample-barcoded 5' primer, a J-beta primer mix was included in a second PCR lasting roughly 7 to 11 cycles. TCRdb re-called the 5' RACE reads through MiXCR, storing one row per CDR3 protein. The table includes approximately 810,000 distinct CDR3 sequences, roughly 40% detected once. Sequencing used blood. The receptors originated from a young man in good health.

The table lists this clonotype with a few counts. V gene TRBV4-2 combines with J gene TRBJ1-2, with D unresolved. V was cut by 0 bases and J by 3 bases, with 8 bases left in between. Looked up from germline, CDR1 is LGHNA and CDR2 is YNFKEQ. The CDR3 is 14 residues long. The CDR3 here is CASSQDTGDYGYTF. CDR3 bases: TGTGCCAGCAGCCAAGACACTGGTGACTATGGCTACACCTTC.

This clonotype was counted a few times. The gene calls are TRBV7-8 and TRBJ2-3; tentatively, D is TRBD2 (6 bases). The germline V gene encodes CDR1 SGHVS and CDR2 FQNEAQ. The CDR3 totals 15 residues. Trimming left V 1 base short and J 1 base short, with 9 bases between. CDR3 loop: CASSLDRRGTDTQYF. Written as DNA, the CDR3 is TGTGCCAGCAGCTTAGACCGGAGGGGCACAGATACGCAGTATTTT.

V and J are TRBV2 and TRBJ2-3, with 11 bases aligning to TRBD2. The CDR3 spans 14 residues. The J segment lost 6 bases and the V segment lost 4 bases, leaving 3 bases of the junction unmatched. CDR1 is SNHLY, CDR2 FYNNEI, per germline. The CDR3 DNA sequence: TGTGCCAGCAGTGGACTAGCGGGGCCGGATACGCAGTATTTT. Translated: CASSGLAGPDTQYF.

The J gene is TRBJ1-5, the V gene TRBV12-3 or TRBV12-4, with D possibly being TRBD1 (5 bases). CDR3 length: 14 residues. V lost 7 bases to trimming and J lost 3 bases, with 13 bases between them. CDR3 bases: TGTGCCAGCACGCCCCCGGGGCCCAATCAGCCCCAGCATTTT. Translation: CASTPPGPNQPQHF.

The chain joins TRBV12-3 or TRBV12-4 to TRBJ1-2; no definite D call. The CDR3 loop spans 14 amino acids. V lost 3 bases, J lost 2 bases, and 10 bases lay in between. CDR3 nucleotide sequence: TGTGCCAGCAGTTTGGGAGTGTTGAACTATGGCTACACCTTC. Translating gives CASSLGVLNYGYTF.

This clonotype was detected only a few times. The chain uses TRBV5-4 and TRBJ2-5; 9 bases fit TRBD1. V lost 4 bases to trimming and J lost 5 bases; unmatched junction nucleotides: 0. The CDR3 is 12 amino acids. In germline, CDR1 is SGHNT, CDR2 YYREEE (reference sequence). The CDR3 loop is CASSGTGETQYF. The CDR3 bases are TGTGCCAGCAGCGGGACAGGGGAGACCCAGTACTTC.

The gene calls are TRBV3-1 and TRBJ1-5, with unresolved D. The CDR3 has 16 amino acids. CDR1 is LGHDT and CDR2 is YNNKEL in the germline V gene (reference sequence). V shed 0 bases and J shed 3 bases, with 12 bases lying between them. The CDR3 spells CASSQDDGRYNQPQHF. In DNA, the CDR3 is TGTGCCAGCAGCCAAGACGACGGCCGGTACAATCAGCCCCAGCATTTT.

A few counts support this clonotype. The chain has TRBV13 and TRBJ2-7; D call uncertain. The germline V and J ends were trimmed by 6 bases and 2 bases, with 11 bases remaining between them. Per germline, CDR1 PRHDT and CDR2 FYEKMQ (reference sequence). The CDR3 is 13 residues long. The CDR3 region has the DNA TGTGCCAGCAGTCAAGACCCTACCTACGAGCAGTACTTC. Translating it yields CASSQDPTYEQYF. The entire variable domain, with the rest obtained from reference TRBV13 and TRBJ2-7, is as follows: AAGVIQSPRHLIKEKRETATLKCYPIPRHDTVYWYQQGPGQDPQFLISFYEKMQSDKGSIPDRFSAQQFSDYHSELNMSSLELGDSALYFCASSQDPTYEQYFGPGTRLTVT.

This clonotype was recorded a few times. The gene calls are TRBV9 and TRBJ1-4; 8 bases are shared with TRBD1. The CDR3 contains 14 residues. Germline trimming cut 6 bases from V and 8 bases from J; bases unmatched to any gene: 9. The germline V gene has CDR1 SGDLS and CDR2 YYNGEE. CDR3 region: CASTPGTGGEKLFF. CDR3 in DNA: TGTGCCAGCACCCCCGGGACAGGCGGGGAAAAACTGTTTTTT.

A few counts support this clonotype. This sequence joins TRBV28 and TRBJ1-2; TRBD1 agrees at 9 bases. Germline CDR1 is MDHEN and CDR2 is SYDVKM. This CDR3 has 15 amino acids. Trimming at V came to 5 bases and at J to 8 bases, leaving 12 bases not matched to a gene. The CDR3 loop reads CASSPPGQGFGGYTF. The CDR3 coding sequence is TGTGCCAGCAGTCCGCCGGGACAGGGATTCGGAGGCTACACCTTC.

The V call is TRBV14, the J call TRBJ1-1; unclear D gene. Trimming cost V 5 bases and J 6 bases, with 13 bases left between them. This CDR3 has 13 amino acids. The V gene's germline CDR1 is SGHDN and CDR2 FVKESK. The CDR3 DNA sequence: TGTGCCAGCAGCAAGGGTAGAAGGGCTGAAGCTTTCTTT. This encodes CASSKGRRAEAFF.